The clone carrying this TCR beta chain was found many times. Germline CDR1 SGDLS, CDR2 YYNGEE. The CDR3 contains 16 residues. Trimming removed 0 bases from V and 5 bases from J; junction bases left unmatched: 1. Before being chosen for sequencing, patients had shown CD8+CD57+ cell expansion by flow cytometry. The entry originates in a study of CD8+CD57+ T cells in acquired aplastic anemia. Template material for TCR beta VDJ and CDR3 profiling consisted of genomic DNA. TCRdb used MiXCR to reprocess the reads, holding one entry per CDR3 protein. Of 120,000 or so distinct CDR3 sequences listed, nearly 40% are singletons.

This receptor was obtained from a human donor with aplastic anemia. Sequences were obtained from sorted CD4+, CD8+, or CD8+CD57+ T cells (not recorded which) from PBMCs. V usage is TRBV9 and J usage is TRBJ2-1; 14 nucleotides line up with TRBD2. The CDR3 spells CASSVGGLAGDNEQFF. Written as DNA, the CDR3 is TGTGCCAGCAGCGTAGGGGGACTAGCGGGGGACAATGAGCAGTTCTTC.